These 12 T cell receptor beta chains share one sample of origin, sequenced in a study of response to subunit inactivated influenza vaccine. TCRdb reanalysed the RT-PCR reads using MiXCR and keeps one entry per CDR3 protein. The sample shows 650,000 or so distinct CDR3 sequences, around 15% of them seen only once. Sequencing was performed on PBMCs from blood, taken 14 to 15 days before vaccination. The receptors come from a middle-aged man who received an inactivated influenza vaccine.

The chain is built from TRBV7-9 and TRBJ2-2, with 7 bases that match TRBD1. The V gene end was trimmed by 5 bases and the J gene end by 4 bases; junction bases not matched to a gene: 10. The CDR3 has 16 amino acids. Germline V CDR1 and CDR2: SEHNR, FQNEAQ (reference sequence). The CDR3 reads CASSQIRQGPTGELFF. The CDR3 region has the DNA TGTGCCAGCAGCCAAATCCGACAGGGACCCACCGGGGAGCTGTTTTTT.

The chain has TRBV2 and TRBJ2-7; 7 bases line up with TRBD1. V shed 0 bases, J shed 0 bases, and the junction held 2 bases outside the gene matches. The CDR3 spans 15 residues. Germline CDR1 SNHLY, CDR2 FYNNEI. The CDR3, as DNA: TGTGCCAGCAGTGAAGCGCCAGGGGGCTCCTACGAGCAGTACTTC. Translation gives CASSEAPGGSYEQYF.

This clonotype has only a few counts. The chain's CDR3 is CASSRGAKQFF. DNA for the CDR3: TGTGCCAGCAGCAGGGGGGCTAAGCAGTTCTTC. The J gene is TRBJ2-1, the V gene TRBV11-2, with D perhaps assigned TRBD1 or TRBD2 (6 bases each). V lost 5 bases to trimming and J lost 11 bases, with 10 bases between them. CDR1 is SGHAT, CDR2 FQNNGV, per germline. CDR3 length: 11 residues. Full variable domain (missing parts from reference TRBV11-2 and TRBJ2-1): EAGVAQSPRYKIIEKRQSVAFWCNPISGHATLYWYQQILGQGPKLLIQFQNNGVVDDSQLPKDRFSAERLKGVDSTLKIQPAKLEDSAVYLCASSRGAKQFFGPGTRLTVL.

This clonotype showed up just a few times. CDR3 loop: CASSQGQLTDTQYF. CDR3 in DNA: TGCGCCAGCAGCCAGGGACAGCTGACAGATACGCAGTATTTT. This chain joins TRBV5-1 and TRBJ2-3; 7 nucleotides match TRBD1. CDR3 size: 14 residues. V shed 4 bases and J 3 bases; nucleotides not matched to a gene: 5. CDR1 and CDR2 (germline): SGHRS, YFSETQ.

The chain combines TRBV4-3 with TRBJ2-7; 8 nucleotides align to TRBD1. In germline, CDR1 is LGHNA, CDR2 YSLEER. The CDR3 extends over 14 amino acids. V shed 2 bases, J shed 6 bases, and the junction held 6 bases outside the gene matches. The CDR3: CASSQWTGNGEQYF. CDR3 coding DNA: TGCGCCAGCAGCCAATGGACAGGGAACGGCGAGCAGTACTTC.

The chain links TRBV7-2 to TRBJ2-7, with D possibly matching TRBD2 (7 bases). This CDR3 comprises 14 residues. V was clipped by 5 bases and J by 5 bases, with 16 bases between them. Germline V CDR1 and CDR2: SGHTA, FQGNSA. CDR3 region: CASSPRIGGDEQYF. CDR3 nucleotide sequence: TGTGCCAGCAGCCCCAGGATAGGGGGGGACGAGCAGTACTTC. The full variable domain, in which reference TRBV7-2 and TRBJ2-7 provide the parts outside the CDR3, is GAGVSQSPSNKVTEKGKDVELRCDPISGHTALYWYRQSLGQGLEFLIYFQGNSAPDKSGLPSDRFSAERTGGSVSTLTIQRTQQEDSAVYLCASSPRIGGDEQYFGPGTRLTVT.

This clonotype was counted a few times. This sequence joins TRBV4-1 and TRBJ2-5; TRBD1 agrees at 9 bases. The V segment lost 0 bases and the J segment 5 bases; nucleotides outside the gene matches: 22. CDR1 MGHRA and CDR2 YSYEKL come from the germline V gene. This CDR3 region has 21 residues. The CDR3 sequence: CASSQEDAGQGEFWIVETQYF. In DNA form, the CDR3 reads TGCGCCAGCAGCCAAGAAGATGCGGGACAGGGAGAATTTTGGATTGTGGAGACCCAGTACTTC.

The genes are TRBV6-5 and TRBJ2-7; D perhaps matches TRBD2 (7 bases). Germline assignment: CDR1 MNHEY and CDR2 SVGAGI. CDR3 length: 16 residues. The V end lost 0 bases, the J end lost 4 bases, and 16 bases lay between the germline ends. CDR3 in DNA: TGTGCCAGCAGTTACTCGGGGGCTAGCGGAGAATACGAGCAGTACTTC. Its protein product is CASSYSGASGEYEQYF.

The CDR3: CASSLRYGGRAHEQFF. The CDR3 region has the DNA TGTGCCAGCAGTTTGCGTTACGGCGGGAGGGCGCACGAGCAGTTCTTC. The V call is TRBV27, the J call TRBJ2-1, with TRBD2 matching over 9 bases. Per the germline V gene, CDR1 is MNHEY and CDR2 is SMNVEV (reference sequence). The CDR3 contains 16 residues. V lost 3 bases and J lost 10; bases outside the gene matches: 13.

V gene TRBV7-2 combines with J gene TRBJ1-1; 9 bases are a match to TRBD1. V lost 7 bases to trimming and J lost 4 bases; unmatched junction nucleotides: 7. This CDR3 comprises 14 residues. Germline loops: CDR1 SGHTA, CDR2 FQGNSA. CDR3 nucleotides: TGTGCCAGCAACGGACAGGGGAGGAGCACTGAAGCTTTCTTT. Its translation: CASNGQGRSTEAFF.

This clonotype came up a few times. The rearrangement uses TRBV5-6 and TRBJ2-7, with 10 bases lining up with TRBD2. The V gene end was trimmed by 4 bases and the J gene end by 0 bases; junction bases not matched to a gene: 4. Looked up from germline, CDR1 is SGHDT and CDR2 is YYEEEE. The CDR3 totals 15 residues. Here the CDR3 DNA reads TGTGCCAGCAGCAGTGGGACTAGCGACTCCTACGAGCAGTACTTC. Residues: CASSSGTSDSYEQYF.

CDR3 DNA sequence: TGTGCCAGCAGCGTAGGACAGGGGGCCGGCTATGGCTACACCTTC. Translated, it gives CASSVGQGAGYGYTF. The chain has TRBV9 and TRBJ1-2; 10 bases agree with TRBD1. V shed 0 bases, J shed 4 bases, and the junction held 3 bases outside the gene matches. From germline, CDR1 is SGDLS and CDR2 YYNGEE. CDR3 length: 15 amino acids.